This T cell receptor (beta chain) was retrieved from a study of blood T cell repertoires in COVID-19. Only a few counts were recorded for this clone. Clones were sequenced by immunoSEQ multiplex PCR, and TCRdb holds only the in-frame ones, with some missing. The sample has fewer than 200,000 clones, 70% to 90% seen once. The CDR3 is made up of 17 amino acids. Between the trimmed V and J ends, which lost 3 bases and 0 bases, there was a span of 14 bases. Per the germline V gene, CDR1 is LGHNA and CDR2 is YNFKEQ. The sequenced sample was peripheral blood. The V and J genes are TRBV4-2 and TRBJ2-2; maybe TRBD1 (6 bases). This receptor was identified in a man aged 55 to 70 who had recovered from COVID-19. As DNA, the CDR3 is TGTGCCAGCAGCCACGGCGACAGGACCACGAACACCGGGGAGCTGTTTTTT. Translating gives CASSHGDRTTNTGELFF.